This T cell receptor (beta chain) was identified in a study of shared clonotypes between healthy human individuals. Study-level findings and limits: Naive subsets tended to show greater estimated richness than memory subsets.

Note on this clone: Its antigen is still unknown.

Profiling relied on immunoSEQ multiplex PCR, and the TCRdb table lists in-frame clones only, not all of them. The sample consists of about 2.4 million clones, more than 90% of them appearing once. From germline, CDR1 is SGHTA and CDR2 FQGNSA. V was cut by 1 base and J by 9 bases, with 16 bases left in between. This CDR3 is built from 15 residues. The gene calls are TRBV7-2 and TRBJ2-1, with D perhaps TRBD1 (5 bases). This TCR came from a man aged 18 to 30 in good health. The specimen sequenced was naive CD4+ T cells sorted from blood. The subset: CD45RA+ positively selected. The CDR3 here is CASSLGGPRNGEQFF. The CDR3 DNA is TGTGCCAGCAGCTTAGGGGGCCCCCGGAACGGTGAGCAGTTCTTC.